These 16 T cell receptor beta chains were sequenced from one sample in a study of T cells after yellow fever vaccination. TCRdb processed the 5' RACE reads anew with MiXCR; each CDR3 protein has one entry. The table shows 600,000 to 750,000 distinct CDR3 sequences, with 9% to 15% occurring only once. This sample comprised PBMCs, obtained on the day of the yellow fever booster vaccination. The origin of the receptors is a man aged 30-40 years who received the YFV17D yellow fever vaccine.

The J gene is TRBJ2-2, the V gene TRBV12-5, with 9 bases aligning to TRBD1. The CDR3 is made up of 16 amino acids. The V gene's germline CDR1 is LGHNT and CDR2 FRNRAP. V was pared by 2 bases and J by 6 bases, with 7 bases of the junction left unmatched. DNA of the CDR3: TGTGCTAGTGGTTTGAACACAGGGGGCGCGTCCGGGGAGCTGTTTTTT. Translated: CASGLNTGGASGELFF.

J is TRBJ2-2 and V is TRBV7-6; D gene unclear. The germline V gene encodes CDR1 SGHVS and CDR2 FNYEAQ. Trimming shortened V by 2 bases and J by 4 bases, and 11 bases separated the two germline ends. This CDR3 has 15 amino acids. The CDR3 region is CASSLPLVSTGELFF. The DNA for the CDR3 is TGTGCCAGCAGCTTACCCCTAGTGAGCACCGGGGAGCTGTTTTTT.

This clonotype was seen at least ten times. The chain employs TRBV15 and TRBJ2-1; a weak D match, TRBD2 (6 bases). This CDR3 is 16 amino acids long. Per the germline V gene, CDR1 is LNHNV and CDR2 is YYDKDF (reference sequence). Trimming left V 7 bases short and J 11 bases short, with 27 bases between. The CDR3 region has the DNA TGTGCCACCAAACGGGAGCTGCCGGTGGGCGTCAAGAAGCAGTTCTTC. This sequence encodes CATKRELPVGVKKQFF.

The chain joins TRBV5-6 to TRBJ1-5; D is possibly TRBD1 (5 bases). Germline V gives CDR1 SGHDT, CDR2 YYEEEE. There are 14 residues in the CDR3. With 4 bases removed from V and 0 bases from J, the gap between germline ends came to 8 bases. The CDR3 DNA reads TGTGCCAGCAGCGGGGGAAGTAGCAATCAGCCCCAGCATTTT. Protein: CASSGGSSNQPQHF.

The chain is built from TRBV6-5 and TRBJ1-6, with D possibly being TRBD1 (6 bases). Germline CDR1 reads MNHEY; CDR2 reads SVGAGI. V was cut by 0 bases and J by 10 bases, with 13 bases left in between. This CDR3 comprises 15 residues. The CDR3 loop is CASSYSTGPGSPLHF. The CDR3 DNA reads as TGTGCCAGCAGTTACTCGACAGGACCGGGGTCACCCCTCCACTTT.

This clonotype was seen ten or more times. This chain links TRBV5-1 with TRBJ2-3; D may match TRBD1 or TRBD2 (6 bases each). CDR1 and CDR2 from the germline V gene are SGHRS and YFSETQ. CDR3 length: 16 residues. Trimming took off 4 bases at V and 5 bases at J, with 20 bases between the two ends. CDR3 coding DNA: TGCGCCAGCAGCGCGTCGGCGGGAAGGGGGGAAGATACGCAGTATTTT. It yields the protein CASSASAGRGEDTQYF.

This chain connects TRBV4-3 to TRBJ2-7; D gene ambiguous. The V gene's germline CDR1 is LGHNA and CDR2 YSLEER. V lost 0 bases and J lost 6, with 9 bases in between. The CDR3 is made up of 13 amino acids. As DNA, the CDR3 is TGCGCCAGCAGCCAAGATTTCGGCGGCGAGCAGTACTTC. Amino acid sequence: CASSQDFGGEQYF.

This chain uses TRBV20-1 with TRBJ2-1, with no clear D. V lost 6 bases, J lost 10 bases, and 16 bases lay in between. The CDR3 runs to 12 residues. Germline CDR1 DFQATT, CDR2 SNEGSKA (reference sequence). CDR3 DNA sequence: TGCAGTGCCTCACGGGCGGTAGCCGAGCAGTTCTTC. Translating it yields CSASRAVAEQFF.

This clonotype was detected a few times. This CDR3 is CSASLNEQFF. DNA for the CDR3: TGCAGTGCTAGTTTGAATGAGCAGTTCTTC. The V and J genes are TRBV20-1 and TRBJ2-1; no firm D call. In germline, CDR1 is DFQATT, CDR2 SNEGSKA (reference sequence). The CDR3 sequence is 10 residues long. V gave up 3 bases and J gave up 7 bases, with 4 bases separating them.

This chain connects TRBV19 to TRBJ1-1; D gene uncertain. Between the trimmed V and J ends, which lost 1 base and 6 bases, there was a span of 9 bases. CDR1 is LNHDA, CDR2 SQIVND, per germline (reference sequence). The CDR3 loop spans 13 amino acids. The CDR3 loop is CASSIGRRAEAFF. CDR3 DNA sequence: TGTGCCAGTAGTATAGGACGGAGGGCTGAAGCTTTCTTT.

This rearrangement joins TRBV7-9 to TRBJ2-1; 8 bases match TRBD2. The germline V gene has CDR1 SEHNR and CDR2 FQNEAQ (reference sequence). The CDR3 runs 15 residues. Trimming took 5 bases from V and 6 from J; bases not matched to a gene: 9. The chain's CDR3 is CASSPSGSGLNEQFF. The CDR3 coding sequence is TGTGCCAGCAGCCCCAGCGGGAGCGGCCTCAATGAGCAGTTCTTC. Variable domain in full (rest from reference TRBV7-9 and TRBJ2-1): DTGVSQNPRHKITKRGQNVTFRCDPISEHNRLYWYRQTLGQGPEFLTYFQNEAQLEKSRLLSDRFSAERPKGSFSTLEIQRTEQGDSAMYLCASSPSGSGLNEQFFGPGTRLTVL.

This chain uses TRBV20-1 with TRBJ2-5; D unresolved. With 1 base removed from V and 7 bases from J, the gap between germline ends came to 13 bases. CDR1 and CDR2 from the germline V gene are DFQATT and SNEGSKA (reference sequence). The CDR3 runs 13 residues. The CDR3 coding sequence is TGCAGTGCTAGAGTTGACCCCCTGCGGACCCAGTACTTC. Its protein product is CSARVDPLRTQYF.

The chain combines TRBV10-3 with TRBJ2-5; a possible D gene is TRBD1 (6 bases). CDR3 size: 13 residues. Trimming removed 6 bases at V and 5 bases at J, with 13 bases between. Germline assignment: CDR1 ENHRY and CDR2 SYGVKD. The CDR3 DNA reads as TGTGCCATCAGCCGGGACACTAAGGAGACCCAGTACTTC. This translates into CAISRDTKETQYF.

This chain uses TRBV6-2 or TRBV6-3 with TRBJ1-1; possibly TRBD1 for D (6 bases). Trimming pared 7 bases from V and 5 bases from J, leaving 20 bases between. Germline values: CDR1 MNHEY, CDR2 SVGEGT. This CDR3 is built from 15 residues. The CDR3 DNA follows: TGTGCCAGCACTCGAGCTGGGGGGCGAGGTACTGAAGCTTTCTTT. It yields the protein CASTRAGGRGTEAFF.

The V gene is TRBV5-1, the J gene TRBJ2-1; maybe TRBD1 (6 bases). The CDR3 has 16 residues. The V end was cut by 0 bases, the J end by 4 bases, with 14 bases between. In germline, CDR1 is SGHRS, CDR2 YFSETQ. In DNA form, the CDR3 reads TGCGCCAGCAGCTTGGTGGGGGCGGGTCGGTACAATGAGCAGTTCTTC. Translating it yields CASSLVGAGRYNEQFF. Based on the CDR3 plus reference TRBV5-1 and TRBJ2-1, the full variable domain is KAGVTQTPRYLIKTRGQQVTLSCSPISGHRSVSWYQQTPGQGLQFLFEYFSETQRNKGNFPGRFSGRQFSNSRSEMNVSTLELGDSALYLCASSLVGAGRYNEQFFGPGTRLTVL.

The chain joins TRBV29-1 to TRBJ2-3; D is ambiguous. Germline V lookup: CDR1 SQVTM, CDR2 ANQGSEA. This CDR3 region has 13 residues. The V and J ends lost 7 bases and 2 bases respectively, with 13 bases between them. The CDR3: CSAARGPTDTQYF. The CDR3 DNA sequence: TGCAGCGCTGCCCGCGGCCCCACAGATACGCAGTATTTT.